Listed here are 9 T cell receptor beta chains from one sample, sequenced in a study of cytomegalovirus exposure and HLA in healthy donors. Both 60 Vbeta primers and 13 Jbeta primers went into the PCR. TCRdb's copy holds only in-frame clones and misses some; the assay was immunoSEQ multiplex PCR. The sample contains more than 250,000 clones, 80% to 90% of which appear only once. The sequenced sample consisted of PBMCs. Receptors originate from a woman under 30 in good health and CMV-seronegative.

The chain uses TRBV18 and TRBJ2-3, with D possibly being TRBD2 (5 bases). CDR1 and CDR2 (germline): KGHSH, LQKENI. This CDR3 spans 19 amino acids. V lost 3 bases to trimming and J lost 4 bases, with 26 bases between them. In DNA form, the CDR3 reads TGTGCCAGCTCACCGGGGAGACCGGGCCTTAAGTTTGAAGCAGATACGCAGTATTTT. Translated, it gives CASSPGRPGLKFEADTQYF.

Details on this clone: This same CDR3 is encoded by further DNA sequences in the sample. The chain couples TRBV7-2 to TRBJ1-1; no reliable D call. There are 13 residues in the CDR3. V lost 2 bases to trimming and J lost 1 base, with 5 bases between them. Germline CDR1 is SGHTA and CDR2 is FQGNSA. For the CDR3, the DNA is TGTGCCAGCAGCTTACAGGAGAACACTGAAGCTTTCTTT. Its protein is CASSLQENTEAFF.

The chain recombines TRBV7-8 with TRBJ1-6; no reliable D call. Germline assignment: CDR1 SGHVS and CDR2 FQNEAQ. Trimming shortened V by 2 bases and J by 13 bases, and 6 bases separated the two germline ends. The CDR3 consists of 11 residues. CDR3 DNA: TGTGCCAGCAGCTTACCAGGCCCCCTCCACTTT. Translated: CASSLPGPLHF.

The rearrangement uses TRBV19 and TRBJ2-5; 8 bases are shared with TRBD1. In germline, CDR1 is LNHDA, CDR2 SQIVND (reference sequence). The trim removed 2 bases at V and 1 base at J, leaving 6 bases unmatched. The CDR3 has 16 amino acids. Written as DNA, the CDR3 is TGTGCCAGTAGTATAAACGCCGGGACAGGCCAAGAGACCCAGTACTTC. Its protein product is CASSINAGTGQETQYF.

The rearrangement joins TRBV7-6 to TRBJ2-7; D ambiguous. The CDR3 is made up of 14 amino acids. V lost 2 bases, J lost 2 bases, and 10 bases lay in between. CDR1 is SGHVS, CDR2 FNYEAQ, per germline. The CDR3 DNA reads TGTGCCAGCAGCTTATTCGCAGACACCTACGAGCAGTACTTC. It translates to CASSLFADTYEQYF. Complete variable domain (other parts from reference TRBV7-6 and TRBJ2-7): GAGVSQSPRYKVTKRGQDVALRCDPISGHVSLYWYRQALGQGPEFLTYFNYEAQQDKSGLPNDRFSAERPEGSISTLTIQRTEQRDSAMYRCASSLFADTYEQYFGPGTRLTVT.

This clone was picked up one time. V usage is TRBV6-6 and J usage is TRBJ1-2; 7 nucleotides agree with TRBD1. Germline V gives CDR1 MNHNY, CDR2 SVGAGI (reference sequence). V lost 7 bases to trimming and J lost 5 bases; unmatched junction nucleotides: 4. The CDR3 length is 12 residues. CDR3 bases: TGTGCCAGCACCTCGGACAGGTATGGCTACACCTTC. This translates into CASTSDRYGYTF.

The CDR3 region has the DNA TGTGCCAGCAGCTTAGAAGGGGACACTGAAGCTTTCTTT. It specifies CASSLEGDTEAFF. The chain links TRBV11-2 to TRBJ1-1; D might be TRBD1 (5 bases). From germline, CDR1 is SGHAT and CDR2 FQNNGV. CDR3 size: 13 residues. Trimming left V 0 bases short and J 3 bases short, with 5 bases between.

This rearrangement joins TRBV7-8 to TRBJ2-2; TRBD1 might be the D (7 bases). The V end lost 5 bases, the J end lost 6 bases, and 19 bases lay between the germline ends. Per germline, CDR1 SGHVS and CDR2 FQNEAQ. The CDR3 totals 16 residues. This CDR3 reads CASSPNAEGAAGELFF. CDR3 nucleotide sequence: TGTGCCAGCAGCCCCAACGCGGAGGGGGCTGCCGGGGAGCTGTTTTTT.

The V gene is TRBV12-5, the J gene TRBJ2-2; unclear D gene. V dropped 7 bases and J dropped 6 bases, with 9 bases sitting between them. There are 12 residues in the CDR3. Germline values: CDR1 LGHNT, CDR2 FRNRAP. The CDR3 loop is CASANGAGELFF. The CDR3 region has the DNA TGTGCTAGTGCCAACGGTGCCGGGGAGCTGTTTTTT. Looking up the rest from reference TRBV12-5 and TRBJ2-2 gives the full variable domain: DARVTQTPRHKVTEMGQEVTMRCQPILGHNTVFWYRQTMMQGLELLAYFRNRAPLDDSGMPKDRFSAEMPDATLATLKIQPSEPRDSAVYFCASANGAGELFFGEGSRLTVL.